The rows below give T cell receptor beta chains drawn from one sample of a study of T cells in Graves' hyperthyroidism and ophthalmopathy. TCRdb re-analysed the multiplex PCR reads in MiXCR, keeping a single row per CDR3 protein. The repertoire holds under 650,000 distinct CDR3 sequences, with roughly 15% as singletons. What was sequenced was blood. All receptors come from a woman aged 30 to 39 with Graves' hyperthyroidism. Both conserved end residues are part of each CDR3. D genes are given only for firm matches. A clone size is listed for some rows: how often the clone was seen (once, few, many), or a class if it is expanded.

clone_size: many; v_call: TRBV20-1; d_call: TRBD1; j_call: TRBJ1-6; cdr3_aa: CSARDPGQGANSPLHF; cdr3_nt: TGCAGTGCTAGAGATCCGGGACAGGGGGCAAATTCACCCCTCCACTTT
clone_size: NA; v_call: TRBV9; d_call: NA; j_call: TRBJ2-7; cdr3_aa: CASSKKGAHPEQYF; cdr3_nt: TGTGCCAGCAGCAAAAAAGGGGCGCATCCCGAGCAGTACTTC
clone_size: many; v_call: TRBV7-6; d_call: TRBD2; j_call: TRBJ2-3; cdr3_aa: CASSRSGMSADTQYF; cdr3_nt: TGTGCCAGCAGCCGTAGCGGGATGTCTGCAGATACGCAGTATTTT
clone_size: few; v_call: TRBV16; d_call: NA; j_call: TRBJ1-6; cdr3_aa: CASSQSRDNSPLHF; cdr3_nt: TGTGCCAGCAGCCAATCGAGAGATAATTCACCCCTCCACTTT
clone_size: many; v_call: TRBV7-9; d_call: NA; j_call: TRBJ2-3; cdr3_aa: CASSLALGRRFDTQYF; cdr3_nt: TGTGCCAGCAGCTTAGCGCTGGGCAGACGTTTTGATACGCAGTATTTT
clone_size: few; v_call: TRBV5-1; d_call: NA; j_call: TRBJ1-6; cdr3_aa: CASSLQRGFDSPLHF; cdr3_nt: TGCGCCAGCAGCTTGCAAAGGGGATTTGATTCACCCCTCCACTTT
clone_size: many; v_call: TRBV19; d_call: NA; j_call: TRBJ1-1; cdr3_aa: CASSAANTEAFF; cdr3_nt: TGTGCCAGTAGTGCAGCCAACACTGAAGCTTTCTTT
clone_size: many; v_call: TRBV3-1; d_call: NA; j_call: TRBJ1-1; cdr3_aa: CASTGVGEAFF; cdr3_nt: TGTGCCAGCACAGGGGTTGGGGAAGCTTTCTTT
clone_size: many; v_call: TRBV5-5; d_call: TRBD2; j_call: TRBJ2-3; cdr3_aa: CASSSTSGSPDTQYF; cdr3_nt: TGTGCCAGCAGCTCCACTAGCGGGAGCCCAGATACGCAGTATTTT
clone_size: NA; v_call: TRBV28; d_call: NA; j_call: TRBJ1-1; cdr3_aa: CASSLWSGAQGTEAFF; cdr3_nt: TGTGCCAGCAGTTTATGGTCGGGGGCGCAGGGCACTGAAGCTTTCTTT
clone_size: many; v_call: TRBV28; d_call: NA; j_call: TRBJ1-5; cdr3_aa: CASSYRSQGIQPQHF; cdr3_nt: TGTGCCAGCAGTTACAGGAGTCAGGGGATTCAGCCCCAGCATTTT
clone_size: many; v_call: TRBV28; d_call: NA; j_call: TRBJ2-7; cdr3_aa: CASARPYEQYF; cdr3_nt: TGTGCCAGCGCCCGGCCTTACGAGCAGTACTTC
clone_size: many; v_call: TRBV12-3/TRBV12-4; d_call: NA; j_call: TRBJ2-7; cdr3_aa: CASSLVRQAYEQYF; cdr3_nt: TGTGCCAGCAGTTTAGTGCGACAGGCGTACGAGCAGTACTTC
clone_size: few; v_call: TRBV6-2/TRBV6-3; d_call: NA; j_call: TRBJ2-4; cdr3_aa: CASSPQGILYF; cdr3_nt: TGTGCCAGCAGCCCGCAGGGTATTCTGTACTTC
clone_size: few; v_call: TRBV9; d_call: TRBD2; j_call: TRBJ2-5; cdr3_aa: CASSVFPAGGETQYF; cdr3_nt: TGTGCCAGCAGCGTATTCCCGGCGGGGGGGGAGACCCAGTACTTC
clone_size: few; v_call: TRBV19; d_call: NA; j_call: TRBJ2-7; cdr3_aa: CASSIARDYEQYF; cdr3_nt: TGTGCCAGTAGTATAGCCAGGGACTACGAGCAGTACTTC
clone_size: many; v_call: TRBV2; d_call: TRBD1; j_call: TRBJ2-7; cdr3_aa: CASKTGGRNEQYF; cdr3_nt: TGTGCCAGCAAAACAGGGGGCCGTAACGAGCAGTACTTC
clone_size: few; v_call: TRBV7-2; d_call: NA; j_call: TRBJ2-1; cdr3_aa: CASSLSWGGGNEQFF; cdr3_nt: TGTGCCAGCAGCTTATCTTGGGGCGGTGGGAATGAGCAGTTCTTC
clone_size: NA; v_call: TRBV20-1; d_call: TRBD2; j_call: TRBJ2-1; cdr3_aa: CSAERPGLGYNEQFF; cdr3_nt: TGCAGTGCAGAAAGGCCGGGACTAGGCTACAATGAGCAGTTCTTC
clone_size: few; v_call: TRBV20-1; d_call: NA; j_call: TRBJ2-7; cdr3_aa: CSGADLYEQYF; cdr3_nt: TGCAGTGGGGCGGATCTATACGAGCAGTACTTC
clone_size: NA; v_call: TRBV5-1; d_call: NA; j_call: TRBJ2-1; cdr3_aa: CASSLAQDYNEQFF; cdr3_nt: TGCGCCAGCAGCTTGGCACAGGATTACAATGAGCAGTTCTTC
clone_size: NA; v_call: TRBV3-1; d_call: TRBD1; j_call: TRBJ2-7; cdr3_aa: CASSHSGGGEQYF; cdr3_nt: TGTGCCAGCAGCCATTCAGGGGGTGGCGAGCAGTACTTC
clone_size: NA; v_call: TRBV15; d_call: TRBD2; j_call: TRBJ2-1; cdr3_aa: CATSRDLVGFSGSASSYNEQFF; cdr3_nt: TGTGCCACCAGCAGAGATCTGGTGGGTTTTAGCGGGAGCGCGAGCTCCTACAATGAGCAGTTCTTC
clone_size: many; v_call: TRBV6-2/TRBV6-3; d_call: NA; j_call: TRBJ2-1; cdr3_aa: CASREGGAYNEQFF; cdr3_nt: TGTGCCAGCAGAGAGGGCGGAGCCTACAATGAGCAGTTCTTC
clone_size: few; v_call: TRBV7-2; d_call: NA; j_call: TRBJ1-5; cdr3_aa: CASSLVPINQPQHF; cdr3_nt: TGTGCCAGCAGCTTAGTCCCGATCAATCAGCCCCAGCATTTT
clone_size: few; v_call: TRBV6-5; d_call: TRBD2; j_call: TRBJ2-3; cdr3_aa: CASSLLAGPSSTDTQYF; cdr3_nt: TGTGCCAGCAGTTTGCTAGCGGGGCCCTCTAGCACAGATACGCAGTATTTT
clone_size: NA; v_call: TRBV6-2/TRBV6-3; d_call: NA; j_call: TRBJ2-2; cdr3_aa: CASSYLLSGELSF; cdr3_nt: TGTGCCAGCAGTTACCTCCTGTCTGGGGAGCTGTCTTTT
clone_size: many; v_call: TRBV7-9; d_call: NA; j_call: TRBJ2-5; cdr3_aa: CASSLWRETQETQYF; cdr3_nt: TGTGCCAGCAGCTTATGGAGGGAGACCCAAGAGACCCAGTACTTC
clone_size: many; v_call: TRBV7-9; d_call: NA; j_call: TRBJ2-5; cdr3_aa: CASSLPRGSSGETQYF; cdr3_nt: TGTGCCAGCAGCTTACCCCGTGGTAGCAGCGGGGAGACCCAGTACTTC
clone_size: NA; v_call: TRBV29-1; d_call: NA; j_call: TRBJ2-3; cdr3_aa: CSVLKRTDTQYF; cdr3_nt: TGCAGCGTTCTGAAGCGCACAGATACGCAGTATTTT
clone_size: few; v_call: TRBV28; d_call: NA; j_call: TRBJ1-1; cdr3_aa: CASSSRLGNTEAFF; cdr3_nt: TGTGCCAGCAGTTCCCGTCTGGGAAACACTGAAGCTTTCTTT
clone_size: many; v_call: TRBV2; d_call: NA; j_call: TRBJ1-2; cdr3_aa: CASSEGGISYGYTF; cdr3_nt: TGTGCCAGCAGTGAGGGCGGGATCAGCTATGGCTACACCTTC
clone_size: NA; v_call: TRBV6-2/TRBV6-3; d_call: TRBD1; j_call: TRBJ1-4; cdr3_aa: CASSAGTADNEKLFF; cdr3_nt: TGTGCCAGCAGTGCGGGGACAGCAGATAATGAAAAACTGTTTTTT
clone_size: NA; v_call: TRBV20-1; d_call: TRBD2; j_call: TRBJ2-2; cdr3_aa: CSAREFSGSNTGELFF; cdr3_nt: TGCAGTGCTAGGGAGTTTAGCGGGAGCAACACCGGGGAGCTGTTTTTT
clone_size: few; v_call: TRBV12-3/TRBV12-4; d_call: TRBD1; j_call: TRBJ2-7; cdr3_aa: CASSSSGTGRNEQYF; cdr3_nt: TGTGCCAGCAGTTCCTCCGGGACAGGGAGAAACGAGCAGTACTTC
clone_size: NA; v_call: TRBV2; d_call: NA; j_call: TRBJ1-5; cdr3_aa: CASSVSVNQPQHF; cdr3_nt: TGTGCCAGCAGTGTTTCGGTCAATCAGCCCCAGCATTTT